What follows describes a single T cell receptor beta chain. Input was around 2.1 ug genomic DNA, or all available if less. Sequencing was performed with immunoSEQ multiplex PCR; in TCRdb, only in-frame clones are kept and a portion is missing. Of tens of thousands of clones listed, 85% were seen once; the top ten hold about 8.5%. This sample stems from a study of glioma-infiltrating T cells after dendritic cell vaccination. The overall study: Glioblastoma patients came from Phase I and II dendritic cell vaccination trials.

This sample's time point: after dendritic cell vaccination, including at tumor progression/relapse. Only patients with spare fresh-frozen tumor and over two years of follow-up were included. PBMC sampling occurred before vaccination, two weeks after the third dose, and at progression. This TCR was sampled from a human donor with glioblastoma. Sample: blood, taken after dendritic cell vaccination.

The CDR3: CASSFHTTGLLAKNIQYF. The DNA of the CDR3 is TGTGCCAGCAGCTTCCACACGACAGGTTTGCTAGCCAAAAACATTCAGTACTTC. V and J are TRBV5-8 and TRBJ2-4; D might be TRBD1 (6 bases). Germline V gene data show CDR1 as SGHTS and CDR2 as YDEGEE. The CDR3 spans 18 residues. Trimming pared 2 bases from V and 0 bases from J, leaving 18 bases between.